This T cell receptor (beta chain) was sequenced for a study of blood T cell repertoires in COVID-19 (TCRdb year 2020). Looking at the study overall: Samples covering the acute and convalescent phases of COVID-19 were provided by collaborators in the United States, Italy and Spain. The material from the prospective study consisted of cDNA or gDNA derived from T cells, B-cell-depleted T cells, or PBMCs. Deeply sampled blood TCRbeta repertoires from subjects exposed to, actively infected with, or recovered from COVID-19 were included in the dataset. The repertoires were released in a freely available public database intended as a resource for research on the immune response to SARS-CoV-2. The samples were drawn from two sources: the first 160 participants of the ongoing ImmuneRACE study, and fewer than 1,500 subjects contributed by 6 global collaborators. The sample metadata nearly always contained a de-identified subject ID, COVID-19 status, age in years and sex. HLA class I and class II types, where available, came from metadata supplied by the sample provider rather than from assay-based typing. Results the study describes overall, beyond this receptor: How much clinical and demographic metadata was included differed by source and by participant, and the metadata was provided uncurated.

Whole blood was collected in K2EDTA tubes by collaborating institutions according to the institutions' own protocols. For TCRbeta analysis, collaborators shipped samples as frozen whole blood, isolated PBMCs, or DNA extracted from either of those sample types. Regarding this clone: No antigen is known for it. No quality values exist for individual bases; no much larger clone is one base distant.

TCRbeta CDR3 regions were amplified from genomic DNA by means of the immunoSEQ Assay, a bias-controlled multiplex PCR. In the original analysis: Nucleated cell counts per sample were estimated from amplification of reference gene primers within the assay. To quantify the absolute abundance of each unique TCRbeta CDR3 rearrangement, sequence reads were collapsed and filtered. For each sample, productive Simpson clonality was calculated as the square root of Simpson's diversity index over productive rearrangements. TCRdb's version of the immuneACCESS table is confined to in-frame rearrangements and falls short of the full clone set. An unresolved V gene accounts for under half of the shortfall where checked; the remainder is of unknown origin. The V and J calls and clone size come from that table; D and trimming were worked out from the DNA. The sample contains under 60,000 clones, roughly 87% of them found a single time. Around 10% of the sample is taken by the ten largest.

The receptor's source is a human donor with acute or convalescent COVID-19. The donor label of this sample is uncertain. The sequenced sample was peripheral blood.

CDR3 protein: CASSGGGVSNQPQHF. The bases read TGTGCCAGCAGTGGGGGGGGAGTGAGCAATCAGCCCCAGCATTTT. Here the chain combines TRBV6-1 and TRBJ1-5; TRBD1 is perhaps the D gene, given 5 matching bases. A distance of 11 bases separates the germline ends of V and J, which lose 4 bases and 1 base respectively. Including cysteine and phenylalanine, the CDR3 has 15 amino acids. The read is trimmed to its CDR3 DNA, 45 bases read in frame from base 1. In the germline V gene, CDR1 corresponds to MNHNS and CDR2 to SASEGT.